This is a list of T cell receptor beta chains from one sample in a study of blood T cell repertoires in COVID-19. TCRdb's copy holds only in-frame clones and misses some; the assay was immunoSEQ multiplex PCR. The data show fewer than 200,000 clones, roughly 79% seen once. What was sequenced was peripheral blood. Source of these receptors: a woman at least 80 years old with COVID-19, enrolled during active disease. The CDR3 runs from the conserved cysteine through the conserved F or W. A D gene is named only where the DNA matches it firmly.

TRBV19 | . | CASSIRENEKLFF
TRBV5-4 | . | CASSLGHSVSTDTQYF
TRBV3-1/TRBV3-2 | . | CASSQDARGSGEQYF
TRBV27 | . | CASSLSQGNTGELFF
TRBV18 | TRBD1 | CASSPGQGASGYTF
TRBV29-1 | . | CSVSGGAGYSNQPQHF
TRBV2 | TRBD1 | CASSYIGQGPSGGELFF
TRBV19 | . | CASSIMFSYNSPLHF
TRBV5-6 | . | CASSLLRGYGYTF
TRBV12-3/TRBV12-4 | . | CASTPTGEGTIYF
TRBV14 | . | CASSRLGTGEAFF
TRBV23-1 | . | CASSHRPRGETQYF
TRBV7-2 | . | CASSPTGWVNYGYTF
TRBV7-9 | . | CASSPSGHEQFF
TRBV19 | . | CASSIGQYYEQYF
TRBV11-2 | TRBD1 | CASSPDRDYGYTF
TRBV2 | . | CASSERPGGQPQHF
TRBV14 | TRBD2 | CASSTNQRGETQYF
TRBV12-3/TRBV12-4 | . | CASLASGGYEQYF
TRBV24-1 | . | CATSGNDINYGYTF
TRBV28 | . | CASRRQATNEKLFF
TRBV9 | TRBD2 | CASSVGAGGPETQYF
TRBV9 | . | CASSYSGSSTDTQYF
TRBV7-9 | TRBD2 | CASNLGRGNLQETQYF
TRBV6-6 | . | CASSYGTTSGNTIYF
TRBV9 | TRBD2 | CASSSGLAGGWYNEQFF
TRBV7-6 | . | CASSLRGFTETQYF
TRBV6-5 | TRBD1 | CASSRQGYTGELFF
TRBV5-1 | . | CASSLEGNAGYTF
TRBV18 | . | CASSPVAGSTGELFF
TRBV3-1/TRBV3-2 | . | CASEDYLLETQYF
TRBV5-8 | TRBD1 | CASSGTVLRDEQYF
TRBV5-1 | . | CASSLESAAGNTIYF
TRBV5-1 | . | CASSFASGNTEAFF
TRBV7-9 | TRBD1 | CASSSMTGSFAYGYTF
TRBV7-9 | . | CASRPTGGTEAFF
TRBV10-3 | TRBD1 | CAISESDDRVLDQPQHF
TRBV11-3 | TRBD2 | CASSPTKRGGDYTQYF
TRBV9 | TRBD2 | CASRRSSGGQGEQFF
TRBV7-6 | TRBD2 | CASSSSGGADEQFF
TRBV5-1 | TRBD1 | CASSSEPGQRYGYTF
TRBV19 | . | CASSHPGSRIYGYTF
TRBV24-1 | . | CATSDFTVSSYNEQFF
TRBV19 | TRBD1 | CAASGTGTTGELFF
TRBV18 | . | CASSPNQGVYGYTF
TRBV5-1 | TRBD2 | CASSTGLAGGISSYNEQFF
TRBV10-3 | . | CAISDTNQPQHF
TRBV6-5 | TRBD2 | CASLAGATDTQYF
TRBV6-2/TRBV6-3 | . | CASSEDTSYNEQFF
TRBV11-2 | . | CASSLGAENGYTF
TRBV19 | . | CASSISGGDNQPQHF
TRBV28 | . | CATVRTRGDGYTF